The rows below give T cell receptor beta chains drawn from one sample of a study of radiation and T cells in renal cell carcinoma. Measured with immunoSEQ multiplex PCR; TCRdb has only the in-frame clones, and not every one. The data contain 150,000 or so clones, around 89% of them singletons. The sequencing used blood, collected from a patient whose treatment included radiotherapy and nephrectomy. The receptors stem from a woman between 65 and 79 years old with renal cell carcinoma. Each CDR3 is given with its conserved first and last residue. D genes are given only for firm matches. Only some rows state a clone size, as once, few, many or a class for expanded clones.

>TRBV6-1|-|TRBJ1-6|-
TGTGCCAGCAGTGAAGCGGAGGGGGGACGATCACCCCTCCACTTT
CASSEAEGGRSPLHF
>TRBV10-2|-|TRBJ1-4|-
TGCGCCAGCAGGGTCTCAGGGGTTTCTAATGAAAAACTGTTTTTT
CASRVSGVSNEKLFF
>TRBV9|-|TRBJ1-6|-
TGTGCCAGCAGCAATCTTCCCGATTCACCCCTCCACTTT
CASSNLPDSPLHF
>TRBV14|TRBD2|TRBJ2-1|-
TGTGCCAGCAGCCCCCAGCGGGGGTCCACACCTCTGAGCTCCTACAATGAGCAGTTCTTC
CASSPQRGSTPLSSYNEQFF
>TRBV2|-|TRBJ1-2|-
TGTGCCAGCAGTGTTGGGAGAGGCTATGGCTACACCTTC
CASSVGRGYGYTF
>TRBV5-6|-|TRBJ1-1|-
TGTGCCAGCAGCTTGAGGGTTCGGCAGTCCCCCGGGACTGAAGCTTTCTTT
CASSLRVRQSPGTEAFF
>TRBV18|TRBD1|TRBJ2-1|once
TGTGCCAGCTCGACGACAGGGGGAAACAATGAGCAGTTCTTC
CASSTTGGNNEQFF
>TRBV7-2|-|TRBJ2-4|-
TGTGCCAGCAGCTTCGGGCGTTCGGAGAACATTCAGTACTTC
CASSFGRSENIQYF
>TRBV5-3|-|TRBJ1-5|-
TGTGCCAGAAGCCAAGTACGGGACCGTGATCAGCCCCAGCATTTT
CARSQVRDRDQPQHF
>TRBV5-1|-|TRBJ1-1|-
TGCGCCAGCAGCTGGGCCGGGACGGCTAACACTGAAGCTTTCTTT
CASSWAGTANTEAFF
>TRBV7-9|-|TRBJ2-7|-
TGTGCCAGCAGCTTAATGAGGGGTCTTTCCGAGCAGTACTTC
CASSLMRGLSEQYF
>TRBV15|-|TRBJ1-1|-
TGTGCCACCAGCAGAGTGGTTGGGGGCACTGAAGCTTTCTTT
CATSRVVGGTEAFF
>TRBV4-1|-|TRBJ2-7|-
TGCGCCAGCACCCAGGGGGGCAGAGACTACGAGCAGTACTTC
CASTQGGRDYEQYF
>TRBV7-2|-|TRBJ1-5|-
TGTGCCAGCAGCTTATCCCTTGCGGGGTCCCACAATCAGCCCCAGCATTTT
CASSLSLAGSHNQPQHF
>TRBV20-1|-|TRBJ2-7|-
TGCAGTGCTAGAGGTAACTACGAGCAGTACTTC
CSARGNYEQYF
>TRBV9|-|TRBJ2-7|few
TGTGCCAGCAGCGTAGTTGGAGGTGGCGAGCAGTACTTC
CASSVVGGGEQYF
>TRBV6-1|TRBD1|TRBJ1-5|-
TGTGCCAGCAGTCCGGACAGGGGAAATCAGCCCCAGCATTTT
CASSPDRGNQPQHF
>TRBV4-1|TRBD1|TRBJ2-7|-
TGCGCCAGCAGCCAAAGGGGGACAGGGGGCATCGACGAGCAGTACTTC
CASSQRGTGGIDEQYF
>TRBV23-1|TRBD1|TRBJ2-4|-
TGCGCCAGCAGTCAGCGACAGGGGCGCAAAAACATTCAGTACTTC
CASSQRQGRKNIQYF
>TRBV5-1|-|TRBJ1-6|-
TGCGCCAGCAGCTTGGGTGTTACAAATAATTCACCCCTCCACTTT
CASSLGVTNNSPLHF
>TRBV6-1|-|TRBJ1-1|-
TGTGCCAGCAGTGAAGGGCAGATCGGAGGAGCTTTCTTT
CASSEGQIGGAFF
>TRBV19|-|TRBJ1-5|few
TGTGCCAGTAGTATAGTAGGGCCTGCCCATCAGCCCCAGCATTTT
CASSIVGPAHQPQHF
>TRBV7-9|-|TRBJ1-1|many
TGTGCCAGCAGCATGGGGGACAACACTGAAGCTTTCTTT
CASSMGDNTEAFF
>TRBV5-6|TRBD1|TRBJ2-7|-
TGTGCCAGCAGCTTGCAGGGACAGGGAAGGTCCGAGCAGTACTTC
CASSLQGQGRSEQYF
>TRBV2|-|TRBJ2-7|-
TGTGCCAGCAGTTCGTCCGCGTCCGAGCAGTACTTC
CASSSSASEQYF
>TRBV16|-|TRBJ1-1|few
TGTGCCAGCAGCCCAATCCACAACACTGAAGCTTTCTTT
CASSPIHNTEAFF
>TRBV4-3|-|TRBJ2-1|-
TGCGCCAGCAGCCAAGCCAGGGGTCCCTACAATGAGCAGTTCTTC
CASSQARGPYNEQFF
>TRBV10-2|TRBD1|TRBJ1-1|-
TGCGCCAGCAACTTCGGGACAGCCAACACTGAAGCTTTCTTT
CASNFGTANTEAFF
>TRBV19|-|TRBJ1-1|-
TGTGCCAGTAGTATGAGGGTTTCGAGGGTGGGGGACACTGAAGCTTTCTTT
CASSMRVSRVGDTEAFF
>TRBV10-3|-|TRBJ1-3|-
TGTGCCATCAAACGTGGGGGGGACTCTGGAAACACCATATATTTT
CAIKRGGDSGNTIYF
>TRBV5-6|-|TRBJ1-1|-
TGTGCCAGCAGCCGGTCCCTTGGGGACACTGAAGCTTTCTTT
CASSRSLGDTEAFF
>TRBV11-2|TRBD2|TRBJ2-5|-
TGTGCCAGCAGCCCCGGACTAGCGGGGCTGGAGACCCAGTACTTC
CASSPGLAGLETQYF
>TRBV7-9|TRBD1|TRBJ1-4|-
TGTGCCAGCAGCCCCGGACAGGGGGCGCGCTCTAATGAAAAACTGTTTTTT
CASSPGQGARSNEKLFF
>TRBV7-9|TRBD1|TRBJ1-4|-
TGTGCCAGCGTGGGCGGGACAGGGAACGAAAAACTGTTTTTT
CASVGGTGNEKLFF
>TRBV27|-|TRBJ1-1|once
TGTGCCAGCAGTTTAGACAACCCCGGTTTCGGCACTGAAGCTTTCTTT
CASSLDNPGFGTEAFF
>TRBV2|TRBD2|TRBJ2-7|-
TGTGCCAGCAGTGCACTGGGACTAGCGGGGCTCTCCTACGAGCAGTACTTC
CASSALGLAGLSYEQYF
>TRBV1|-|TRBJ1-5|few
TGCACCAGCAGAGGACGGGACAATCAGCCCCAGCATTTT
CTSRGRDNQPQHF
>TRBV19|-|TRBJ1-1|-
TGTGCCAGTAGGGACAGCTTGAACACTGAAGCTTTCTTT
CASRDSLNTEAFF
>TRBV4-3|-|TRBJ1-2|-
TGCGCCAGCAGCCAAGAGAGGTTATATGGCTACACCTTC
CASSQERLYGYTF
>TRBV7-9|TRBD1|TRBJ1-4|-
TGTGCCAGCAGCCCCAGACAGGGCCAGGCTGAAAAACTGTTTTTT
CASSPRQGQAEKLFF
>TRBV30|TRBD1|TRBJ2-5|-
TGTGCCTGGAGCTCGACAGGGATGGGAAAGACCCAGTACTTC
CAWSSTGMGKTQYF
>TRBV7-2|-|TRBJ2-4|-
TGTGCCAGCAGCCGCCGGGAGTCCAAAAACATTCAGTACTTC
CASSRRESKNIQYF
>TRBV29-1|-|TRBJ1-1|few
TGCAGCGTTGCTCAGGGTTACACTGAAGCTTTCTTT
CSVAQGYTEAFF
>TRBV14|-|TRBJ1-2|-
TGTGCCAGCAGCCAAGTTATACACTATGGCTACACCTTC
CASSQVIHYGYTF
>TRBV10-3|-|TRBJ1-1|-
TGTGCCATCAGTGTTGGTAACACTGAAGCTTTCTTT
CAISVGNTEAFF
>TRBV7-9|-|TRBJ1-2|once
TGTGCCAGCAGCACCGGACAATCCTATGGCTACACCTTC
CASSTGQSYGYTF
>TRBV5-1|-|TRBJ2-3|-
TGCGCCAGCAGCGTCAGGGGTGTAAACACAGATACGCAGTATTTT
CASSVRGVNTDTQYF
>TRBV6-5|TRBD1|TRBJ1-4|-
TGTGCCACCGGGAGGGGGCACTCTGAAAAACTGTTTTTT
CATGRGHSEKLFF
>TRBV7-6|TRBD1|TRBJ2-5|-
TGTGCCAGCAGCGCCCTCCGGGACAGCCTAGAGACCCAGTACTTC
CASSALRDSLETQYF
>TRBV5-6|TRBD2|TRBJ2-4|-
TGTGCCAGCAGCTCCCAGGGAGGGCCGATTAACATTCAGTACTTC
CASSSQGGPINIQYF
>TRBV15|-|TRBJ1-5|once
TGTGCCACGAGAGGACTTAGCAATCAGCCCCAGCATTTT
CATRGLSNQPQHF
>TRBV6-1|-|TRBJ1-2|-
TGTGCCAGCAGTGAAGATGGGCTCTATGGCTACACCTTC
CASSEDGLYGYTF
>TRBV29-1|TRBD2|TRBJ2-3|-
TGCAGCGTTGAAGGCCCGGGACTAGCGGGGACAGATACGCAGTATTTT
CSVEGPGLAGTDTQYF